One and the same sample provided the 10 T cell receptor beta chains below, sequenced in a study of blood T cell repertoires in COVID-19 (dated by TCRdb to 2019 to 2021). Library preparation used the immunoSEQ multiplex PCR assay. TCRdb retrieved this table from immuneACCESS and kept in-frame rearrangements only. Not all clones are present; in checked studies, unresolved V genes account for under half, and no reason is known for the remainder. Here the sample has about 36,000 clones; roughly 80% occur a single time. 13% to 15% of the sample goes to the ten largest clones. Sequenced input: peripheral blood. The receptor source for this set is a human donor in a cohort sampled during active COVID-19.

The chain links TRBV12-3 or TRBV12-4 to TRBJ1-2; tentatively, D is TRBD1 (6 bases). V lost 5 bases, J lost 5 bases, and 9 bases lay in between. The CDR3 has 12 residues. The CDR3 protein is CASSIGQYGYTF. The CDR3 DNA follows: TGTGCCAGCAGTATAGGACAGTATGGCTACACCTTC.

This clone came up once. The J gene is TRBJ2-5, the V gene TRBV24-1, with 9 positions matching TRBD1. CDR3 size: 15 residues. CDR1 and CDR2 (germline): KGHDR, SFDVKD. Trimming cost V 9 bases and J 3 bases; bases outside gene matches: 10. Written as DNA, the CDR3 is TGTGCCACCCAACATCCGGGACAGGGAGAAGAGACCCAGTACTTC. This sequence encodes CATQHPGQGEETQYF.

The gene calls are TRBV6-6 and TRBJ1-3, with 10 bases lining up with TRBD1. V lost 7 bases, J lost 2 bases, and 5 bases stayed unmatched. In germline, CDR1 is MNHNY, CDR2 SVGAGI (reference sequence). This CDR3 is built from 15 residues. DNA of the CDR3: TGTGCCAGCACCTCGGGACAGGGGACTGGAAACACCATATATTTT. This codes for CASTSGQGTGNTIYF.

CDR3 amino acids: CASSLEPRDNSPLHF. Here the CDR3 DNA reads TGTGCCAGCAGCTTAGAACCCCGCGATAATTCACCCCTCCACTTT. This rearrangement joins TRBV11-2 to TRBJ1-6; D unclear. The V and J ends lost 0 bases and 5 bases respectively, with 8 bases between them. Germline-derived CDR1 and CDR2 are SGHAT and FQNNGV. The CDR3 is 15 amino acids.

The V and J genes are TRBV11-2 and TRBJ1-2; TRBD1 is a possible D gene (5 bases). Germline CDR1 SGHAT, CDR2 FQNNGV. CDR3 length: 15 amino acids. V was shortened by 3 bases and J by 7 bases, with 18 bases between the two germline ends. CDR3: CASSFSNRRSFGYTF. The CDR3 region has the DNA TGTGCCAGCAGCTTTTCAAACAGGCGCTCCTTTGGCTACACCTTC.

The CDR3 spells CASSPGRISYNEQFF. The CDR3 DNA reads as TGTGCCAGCTCACCGGGCAGAATCTCCTACAATGAGCAGTTCTTC. The chain uses TRBV18 and TRBJ2-1; no firm D call. The V and J ends lost 3 bases and 0 bases respectively, with 9 bases between them. Germline V lookup: CDR1 KGHSH, CDR2 LQKENI. The CDR3 sequence is 15 residues long.

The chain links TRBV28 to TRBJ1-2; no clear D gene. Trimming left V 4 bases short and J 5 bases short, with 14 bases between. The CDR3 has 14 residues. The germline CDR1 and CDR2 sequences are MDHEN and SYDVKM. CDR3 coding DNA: TGTGCCAGCAGTTCTCGGTGGAGGGAATATGGCTACACCTTC. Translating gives CASSSRWREYGYTF.

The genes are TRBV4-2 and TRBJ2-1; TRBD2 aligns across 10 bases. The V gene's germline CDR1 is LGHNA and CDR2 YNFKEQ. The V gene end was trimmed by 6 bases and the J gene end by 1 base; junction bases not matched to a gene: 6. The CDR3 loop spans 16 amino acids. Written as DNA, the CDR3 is TGTGCCAGCAGGGAGACTAGCGGGTCATCCTACAATGAGCAGTTCTTC. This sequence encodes CASRETSGSSYNEQFF.

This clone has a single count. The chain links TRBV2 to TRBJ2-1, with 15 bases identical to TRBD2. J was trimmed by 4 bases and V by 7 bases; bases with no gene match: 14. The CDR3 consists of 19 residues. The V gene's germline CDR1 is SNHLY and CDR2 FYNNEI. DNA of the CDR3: TGTGCCAGCACCTTAAGGACTAGCGGGGGGGCTCTGGGTTACAATGAGCAGTTCTTC. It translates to CASTLRTSGGALGYNEQFF.

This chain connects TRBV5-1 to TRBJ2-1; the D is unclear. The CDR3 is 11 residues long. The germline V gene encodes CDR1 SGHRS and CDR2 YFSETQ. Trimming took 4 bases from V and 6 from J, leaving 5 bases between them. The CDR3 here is CASSLSNEQFF. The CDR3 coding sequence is TGCGCCAGCAGCCTATCCAATGAGCAGTTCTTC. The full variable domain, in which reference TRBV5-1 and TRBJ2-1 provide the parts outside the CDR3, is KAGVTQTPRYLIKTRGQQVTLSCSPISGHRSVSWYQQTPGQGLQFLFEYFSETQRNKGNFPGRFSGRQFSNSRSEMNVSTLELGDSALYLCASSLSNEQFFGPGTRLTVL.